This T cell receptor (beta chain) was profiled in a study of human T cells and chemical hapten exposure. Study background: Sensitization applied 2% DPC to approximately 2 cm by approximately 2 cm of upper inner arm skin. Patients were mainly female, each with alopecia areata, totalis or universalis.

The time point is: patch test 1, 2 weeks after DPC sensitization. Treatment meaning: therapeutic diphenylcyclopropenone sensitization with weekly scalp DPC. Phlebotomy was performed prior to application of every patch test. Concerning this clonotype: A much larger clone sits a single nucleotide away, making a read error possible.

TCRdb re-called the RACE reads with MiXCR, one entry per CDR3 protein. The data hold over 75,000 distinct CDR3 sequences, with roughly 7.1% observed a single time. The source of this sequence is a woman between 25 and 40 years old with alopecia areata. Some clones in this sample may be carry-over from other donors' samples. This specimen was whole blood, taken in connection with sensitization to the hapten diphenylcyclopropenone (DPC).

The CDR3 here is CASSTRGSSTEAFF. CDR3 bases: TGTGCCAGCAGCACAAGAGGGAGCAGCACTGAAGCTTTCTTT. This rearrangement joins TRBV14 to TRBJ1-1; D not certain. Trimming shortened V by 5 bases and J by 4 bases, and 14 bases separated the two germline ends. The CDR3 contains 14 residues. The germline V gene encodes CDR1 SGHDN and CDR2 FVKESK. The full variable domain, its missing parts supplied by reference TRBV14 and TRBJ1-1, is EAGVTQFPSHSVIEKGQTVTLRCDPISGHDNLYWYRRVMGKEIKFLLHFVKESKQDESGMPNNRFLAERTGGTYSTLKVQPAELEDSGVYFCASSTRGSSTEAFFGQGTRLTVV.